This is a list of T cell receptor beta chains from one sample in a study of T cells in localized non-small cell lung cancer. Profiled with immunoSEQ multiplex PCR; TCRdb holds only in-frame clones, not every one. The sample has around 2,000 clones; about 18% are singletons. The sequencing used lung tumor tissue, collected before any cancer treatment. The receptors here all came from a man aged 40-75 years with stage I lung adenocarcinoma. Both conserved end residues are part of each CDR3. Each record gives: J gene, D gene, V gene, clone size, CDR3 protein. D genes are given only for firm matches. Clone size is given for some rows only: seen once, a few or many times, or a class if the clone is expanded.

>TRBJ1-4|TRBD1|TRBV28|.
CASLAGTGSFATNEKLFF
>TRBJ1-6|.|TRBV28|few
CASRLQSNSPLHF
>TRBJ1-1|TRBD1|TRBV28|few
CASRPFDRGKEAFF
>TRBJ1-4|.|TRBV11-3|.
CASSLVRGAEKLFF
>TRBJ2-7|TRBD2|TRBV15|large
CATSSGLAGAYEQYF
>TRBJ2-5|.|TRBV11-3|medium-sized
CASSRGAGWETQYF
>TRBJ2-6|TRBD1|TRBV11-3|few
CASSSGRDRGSGANVLTF
>TRBJ2-7|.|TRBV23-1|.
CASSQSEQCNEQYF
>TRBJ2-7|.|TRBV11-3|few
CASSLSGTSYEQYF
>TRBJ2-1|.|TRBV6-8|medium-sized
CASSDSDNNEQFF
>TRBJ1-2|.|TRBV11-3|.
CASSLGVSGHYGYTF
>TRBJ2-1|TRBD1|TRBV28|.
CASTVQGAYNEQFF
>TRBJ1-1|TRBD1|TRBV11-3|medium-sized
CASSLGQGLYIAFF
>TRBJ2-7|TRBD1|TRBV25-1|.
CASSGQGARHEQYF
>TRBJ2-5|.|TRBV6-8|.
CASSYSKGRRETQYF
>TRBJ2-7|.|TRBV30|.
CAWTHIGQPPYEQYF
>TRBJ2-2|.|TRBV6-8|.
CASSYTGAGELFF
>TRBJ1-1|.|TRBV6-8|few
CASSVEVNTEAFF
>TRBJ1-1|.|TRBV6-8|.
CASSYGGSNTEAFF
>TRBJ2-1|.|TRBV6-8|.
CASSFVPPLQHNEQFF
>TRBJ1-2|.|TRBV11-3|few
CASSSSGVNYGYTF
>TRBJ2-5|TRBD2|TRBV11-3|medium-sized
CASSFGLAGGQETQYF
>TRBJ2-5|.|TRBV6-8|.
CASSYSRGGLDQETQYF
>TRBJ1-4|.|TRBV23-1|large
CASSRPRKGPNEKLFF
>TRBJ2-3|.|TRBV9|large
CASSPPGRQGADTQYF
>TRBJ2-3|TRBD2|TRBV11-3|.
CASSSRTSAITDTQYF
>TRBJ2-2|.|TRBV18|.
CASSSTSVAGANTGELFF
>TRBJ2-6|.|TRBV11-3|.
CASSLGGSGANVLTF
>TRBJ1-2|.|TRBV11-3|few
CASSKPGGRESYGYTF
>TRBJ1-2|TRBD1|TRBV29-1|.
CSGDSPNYGYTF
>TRBJ2-6|.|TRBV6-8|.
CASSDSGANVLTF
>TRBJ2-7|.|TRBV9|.
CASSEQGPYEQYF
>TRBJ2-1|TRBD2|TRBV6-8|medium-sized
CASSYVAGGGEQFF
>TRBJ2-3|TRBD2|TRBV9|many
CASSVATSGALGDTQYF
>TRBJ2-5|.|TRBV9|few
CASSVGTLGGETQYF
>TRBJ2-3|TRBD1|TRBV12-5|.
CASAPGTGGTGHSDTQYF
>TRBJ2-7|.|TRBV30|.
CAWSVSPQGEQYF
>TRBJ2-2|.|TRBV14|.
CASSQDTFTGELFF
>TRBJ1-2|.|TRBV19|.
CASSARDYGYTF
>TRBJ2-1|TRBD1|TRBV6-8|medium-sized
CASSIQGARRDNEQFF
>TRBJ2-3|.|TRBV4-1|.
CASSQDRVDTQYF
>TRBJ2-3|.|TRBV30|.
CASVDRLTTDTQYF
>TRBJ1-1|.|TRBV19|few
CASSIVPSSMNTEAFF